The 21 T cell receptor beta chains below were found in one sample sequenced in a study of TIL therapy for anti-PD-1-resistant metastatic lung cancer. This was the immunoSEQ v3 assay. Sequenced by immunoSEQ multiplex PCR; TCRdb stores in-frame clones only, minus some. The table has about 25,000 clones, approximately 72% seen once. Sample time point: pre-treatment sample, taken before nivolumab and TIL therapy. Tumor tissue came from excised metastases, mostly pleural nodules or supraclavicular lymph nodes. The sample was tumor tissue, taken at baseline. These receptors all stem from a person aged 25-80 years with non-small cell lung cancer.

V is TRBV4-1 and J is TRBJ2-3, with 8 bases aligning to TRBD2. The CDR3 extends over 16 amino acids. CDR1 and CDR2 (germline): MGHRA, YSYEKL. J lost 2 bases, V lost 3 bases, and 7 bases had no gene match. In nucleotides, the CDR3 is TGCGCCAGCAGCCACATAGCGGGGATGAACACAGATACGCAGTATTTT. Translated: CASSHIAGMNTDTQYF.

The sample holds a few counts of this clone. The genes are TRBV10-3 and TRBJ2-7; TRBD2 agrees at 12 bases. CDR1 is ENHRY, CDR2 SYGVKD, per germline. CDR3 size: 17 residues. V shed 5 bases and J 0 bases; nucleotides not matched to a gene: 8. The CDR3 loop reads CAISMTSGGRSSYEQYF. In nucleotides, the CDR3 is TGTGCCATCAGTATGACTAGCGGGGGCCGCAGCTCCTACGAGCAGTACTTC.

V is TRBV7-2 and J is TRBJ2-7; 10 bases agree with TRBD1. Per the germline V gene, CDR1 is SGHTA and CDR2 is FQGNSA. The CDR3 spans 14 residues. V was pared by 5 bases and J by 2 bases, with 3 bases of the junction left unmatched. The CDR3 region has the DNA TGTGCCAGCAGCCGGACAGGGGGTCCCTACGAGCAGTACTTC. As protein: CASSRTGGPYEQYF. Using reference TRBV7-2 and TRBJ2-7 for the parts outside the CDR3, the full variable domain is GAGVSQSPSNKVTEKGKDVELRCDPISGHTALYWYRQSLGQGLEFLIYFQGNSAPDKSGLPSDRFSAERTGGSVSTLTIQRTQQEDSAVYLCASSRTGGPYEQYFGPGTRLTVT.

The chain is built from TRBV4-1 and TRBJ2-7; D is possibly TRBD2 (7 bases). V gave up 4 bases and J gave up 4 bases, with 11 bases separating them. Germline CDR1 is MGHRA and CDR2 is YSYEKL. This CDR3 has 13 residues. CDR3 sequence: CASSLRGGYEQYF. The CDR3 DNA sequence: TGCGCCAGCAGCCTCAGGGGAGGGTACGAGCAGTACTTC.

There are a few counts of this clone. The V gene is TRBV7-2, the J gene TRBJ2-3; unclear D gene. CDR3 size: 13 residues. The V gene lost 6 bases and the J gene lost 5 bases, with 12 bases spanning the gap. Germline loops: CDR1 SGHTA, CDR2 FQGNSA. The CDR3: CASRVGPEDTQYF. CDR3 sequence (DNA): TGTGCCAGCAGAGTAGGCCCGGAAGATACGCAGTATTTT.

The CDR3: CASSQDNNDGGMGTGELFF. The DNA for the CDR3 is TGCGCCAGCAGCCAAGACAATAATGACGGGGGTATGGGCACCGGGGAGCTGTTTTTT. This chain uses TRBV4-3 with TRBJ2-2, with a weak D call TRBD2 (6 bases). V lost 0 bases and J 4 bases, leaving 21 bases between the germline ends. This CDR3 spans 19 amino acids. Germline V gene sequence: CDR1 LGHNA, CDR2 YSLEER.

The rearrangement links TRBV7-6 to TRBJ2-5; a possible D gene is TRBD2 (6 bases). Trimming pared 1 base from V and 2 bases from J, leaving 14 bases between. Per germline, CDR1 SGHVS and CDR2 FNYEAQ. CDR3 length equals 16 residues. The CDR3 coding sequence is TGTGCCAGCAGCTTAGGGGCAGGAGGGCGGCAAGAGACCCAGTACTTC. This encodes CASSLGAGGRQETQYF.

The rearrangement links TRBV19 to TRBJ1-2; 12 bases fit TRBD1. Germline assignment: CDR1 LNHDA and CDR2 SQIVND (reference sequence). CDR3 size: 17 residues. J lost 4 bases, V lost 5 bases, and 11 bases had no gene match. The CDR3 spells CASSGGRDRGPVYGYTF. DNA of the CDR3: TGTGCCAGTAGTGGGGGCCGGGACAGGGGGCCTGTCTATGGCTACACCTTC.

This clone appeared a single time. The chain couples TRBV10-3 to TRBJ2-7, with a possible D match to TRBD2 (5 bases). In germline, CDR1 is ENHRY, CDR2 SYGVKD. Trimming left V 7 bases short and J 6 bases short, with 19 bases between. There are 14 residues in the CDR3. Written as DNA, the CDR3 is TGTGCCATCATGGAGGACCGCAGGAATGGCGAGCAGTACTTC. This translates into CAIMEDRRNGEQYF.

The chain carries TRBV27 and TRBJ1-6; D uncertain. V lost 9 bases to trimming and J lost 0 bases, with 12 bases between them. The germline V gene has CDR1 MNHEY and CDR2 SMNVEV (reference sequence). The CDR3 extends over 15 amino acids. As DNA, the CDR3 is TGTGCCAGTCGTCGATCTAGCTCCTATAATTCACCCCTCCACTTT. Translation gives CASRRSSSYNSPLHF.

This clone was seen more than once but under ten times. Other nucleotide sequences in the sample specify the same CDR3. V gene TRBV6-6 combines with J gene TRBJ2-7, with D maybe TRBD1 (5 bases). CDR3 length: 14 residues. The V gene's germline CDR1 is MNHNY and CDR2 SVGAGI (reference sequence). V was cut by 5 bases and J by 3 bases, with 14 bases left in between. CDR3 sequence reads: CASSPAATDYEQYF. The CDR3 DNA is TGTGCCAGCAGTCCCGCGGCGACAGACTACGAGCAGTACTTC.

A single count supports this clone. The genes are TRBV19 and TRBJ1-1; TRBD1 matches 9 bases. Germline V gives CDR1 LNHDA, CDR2 SQIVND (reference sequence). The CDR3 is made up of 14 amino acids. Trimming at V came to 7 bases and at J to 6 bases, leaving 9 bases not matched to a gene. The CDR3 is CASTTGGGFAEAFF. The CDR3 DNA sequence: TGTGCCAGTACTACAGGGGGCGGATTCGCTGAAGCTTTCTTT.

V usage is TRBV7-6 and J usage is TRBJ2-5; 9 bases line up with TRBD2. This CDR3 spans 15 amino acids. Germline trimming cut 5 bases from V and 5 bases from J; bases unmatched to any gene: 9. In germline, CDR1 is SGHVS, CDR2 FNYEAQ. The CDR3 loop reads CASSRLAARGETQYF. As DNA, the CDR3 is TGTGCCAGCAGCCGACTAGCGGCCAGAGGCGAGACCCAGTACTTC.

This clone occurred once. The gene calls are TRBV5-1 and TRBJ1-5; 10 nucleotides align to TRBD1. CDR1 and CDR2 (germline): SGHRS, YFSETQ. There are 17 residues in the CDR3. J lost 1 base, V lost 4 bases, and 8 bases had no gene match. CDR3: CASSLIGQGDSNQPQHF. The CDR3 nucleotides read TGCGCCAGCAGCCTTATAGGACAGGGGGACAGCAATCAGCCCCAGCATTTT.

This sequence joins TRBV7-2 and TRBJ2-7; 10 bases are shared with TRBD2. Germline CDR1 SGHTA, CDR2 FQGNSA. The CDR3 totals 14 residues. The V and J ends lost 5 bases and 3 bases, in that order; junction bases with no gene match: 4. The CDR3 sequence: CASSPWTSGYEQYF. CDR3 nucleotide sequence: TGTGCCAGCAGCCCCTGGACTAGCGGCTACGAGCAGTACTTC.

This sequence joins TRBV9 and TRBJ2-1; D uncertain. This CDR3 spans 13 amino acids. Looked up from germline, CDR1 is SGDLS and CDR2 is YYNGEE. V was pared by 2 bases and J by 7 bases, with 10 bases between. The CDR3 loop is CASSVGRVNEQFF. As DNA, the CDR3 is TGTGCCAGCAGCGTTGGACGCGTTAATGAGCAGTTCTTC.

With regard to this clone: Other nucleotide sequences from this sample produce the same CDR3. This chain links TRBV6-1 with TRBJ2-7; tentatively, D is TRBD1 (5 bases). The CDR3 contains 14 residues. Germline V gene sequence: CDR1 MNHNS, CDR2 SASEGT. V lost 5 bases and J 3 bases, leaving 14 bases between the germline ends. CDR3 region: CASSPAATDYEQYF. The CDR3 DNA reads as TGTGCCAGCAGTCCCGCGGCGACAGACTACGAGCAGTACTTC.

The gene calls are TRBV6-6 and TRBJ1-6, with unresolved D. This CDR3 has 14 amino acids. Per germline, CDR1 MNHNY and CDR2 SVGAGI (reference sequence). V lost 6 bases and J 5 bases, leaving 11 bases between the germline ends. CDR3 region: CASRYDPNNSPLHF. DNA for the CDR3: TGTGCCAGCAGATACGACCCAAATAATTCACCCCTCCACTTT.

The chain uses TRBV19 and TRBJ1-5; 7 positions agree with TRBD1. CDR1 is LNHDA, CDR2 SQIVND, per germline (reference sequence). Germline trimming cut 4 bases from V and 1 base from J; bases unmatched to any gene: 7. CDR3 length: 16 amino acids. The CDR3 DNA reads as TGTGCCAGTAGTAGAAGGCAGGGGGACAGCAATCAGCCCCAGCATTTT. It codes for CASSRRQGDSNQPQHF.

The chain recombines TRBV28 with TRBJ2-7; D gene ambiguous. The CDR3 extends over 13 amino acids. CDR1 is MDHEN, CDR2 SYDVKM, per germline. Trimming removed 0 bases at V and 3 bases at J, with 6 bases between. The CDR3 here is CASSLWQVYEQYF. Here the CDR3 DNA reads TGTGCCAGCAGTTTATGGCAGGTCTACGAGCAGTACTTC.

The rearrangement joins TRBV9 to TRBJ1-1, with 7 bases aligning to TRBD1. The V gene's germline CDR1 is SGDLS and CDR2 YYNGEE. The ends lost 7 bases at V and 8 bases at J; junction bases unmatched: 11. The CDR3 loop spans 13 amino acids. Here the CDR3 reads CASQGPLDREAFF. The CDR3 nucleotides are TGTGCCAGCCAAGGGCCCCTGGACAGGGAAGCTTTCTTT. Based on the CDR3 plus reference TRBV9 and TRBJ1-1, the full variable domain is DSGVTQTPKHLITATGQRVTLRCSPRSGDLSVYWYQQSLDQGLQFLIQYYNGEERAKGNILERFSAQQFPDLHSELNLSSLELGDSALYFCASQGPLDREAFFGQGTRLTVV.